Sequencing of this TCR beta chain was carried out in a study of STAT5B mutations in CD4+ large granular lymphocyte leukemia. This CDR3 is 15 amino acids long. J gave up 1 base and V 2 bases, and 1 base lay outside the gene matches. Germline V gene lookup returns CDR1 SGHTA and CDR2 FQGTGA. This clone was seen once. The survey-level immunoSEQ assay was used. Assay: immunoSEQ multiplex PCR; the TCRdb copy retains only in-frame clones and omits some. Of 25,000 to 30,000 clones listed, 65% to 80% are singletons. This chain joins TRBV7-3 and TRBJ2-2; 7 positions match TRBD2. The specimen sequenced was CD4+ T cells from blood buffy coats. The source of this sequence is a human donor in good health. CDR3 DNA sequence: TGTGCCAGCAGCTTAGGCGGGGGGAACACCGGGGAGCTGTTTTTT. This sequence encodes CASSLGGGNTGELFF.